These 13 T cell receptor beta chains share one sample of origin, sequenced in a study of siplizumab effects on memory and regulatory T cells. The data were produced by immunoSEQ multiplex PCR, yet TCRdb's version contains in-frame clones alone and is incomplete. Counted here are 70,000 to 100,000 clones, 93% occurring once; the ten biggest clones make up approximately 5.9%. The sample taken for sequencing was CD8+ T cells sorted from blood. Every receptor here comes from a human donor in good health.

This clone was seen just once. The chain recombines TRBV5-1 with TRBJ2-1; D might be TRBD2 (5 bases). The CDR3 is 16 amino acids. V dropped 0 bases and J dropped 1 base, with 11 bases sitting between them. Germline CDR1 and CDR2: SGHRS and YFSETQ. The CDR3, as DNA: TGCGCCAGCAGCTTGGTTGCGGGTTTATCCTACAATGAGCAGTTCTTC. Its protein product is CASSLVAGLSYNEQFF.

The CDR3 DNA is TGTGCCAGCAGTTACTCACAGGGGAATGAGCAGTTCTTC. It yields the protein CASSYSQGNEQFF. The chain is built from TRBV6-5 and TRBJ2-1; TRBD1 matches 7 bases. The CDR3 totals 13 residues. Trimming cost V 0 bases and J 7 bases; bases outside gene matches: 0. Germline CDR1 MNHEY, CDR2 SVGAGI.

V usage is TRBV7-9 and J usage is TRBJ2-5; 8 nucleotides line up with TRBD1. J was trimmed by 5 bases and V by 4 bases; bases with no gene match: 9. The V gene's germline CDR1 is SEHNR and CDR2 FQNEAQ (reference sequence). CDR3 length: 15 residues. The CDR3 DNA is TGTGCCAGCAGCTCCCACCAGGGGGCGTCGGAGACCCAGTACTTC. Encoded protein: CASSSHQGASETQYF.

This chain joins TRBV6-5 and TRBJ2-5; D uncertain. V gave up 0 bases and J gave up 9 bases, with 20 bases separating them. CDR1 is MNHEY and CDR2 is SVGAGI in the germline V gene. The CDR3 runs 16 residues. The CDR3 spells CASSYSMADRDGPQYF. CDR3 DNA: TGTGCCAGCAGTTACTCGATGGCGGATAGAGACGGGCCCCAGTACTTC.

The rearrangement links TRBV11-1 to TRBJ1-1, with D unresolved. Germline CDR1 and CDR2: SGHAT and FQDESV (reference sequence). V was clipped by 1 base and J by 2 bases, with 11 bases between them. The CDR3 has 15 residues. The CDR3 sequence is CASSLGPRGNTEAFF. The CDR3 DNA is TGTGCCAGCAGCTTAGGCCCCCGAGGTAACACTGAAGCTTTCTTT.

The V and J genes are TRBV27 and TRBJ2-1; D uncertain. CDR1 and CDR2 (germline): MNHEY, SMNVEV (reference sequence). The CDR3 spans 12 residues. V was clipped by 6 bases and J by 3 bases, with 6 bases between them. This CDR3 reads CASSASYNEQFF. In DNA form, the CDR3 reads TGTGCCAGCAGCGCCAGCTACAATGAGCAGTTCTTC.

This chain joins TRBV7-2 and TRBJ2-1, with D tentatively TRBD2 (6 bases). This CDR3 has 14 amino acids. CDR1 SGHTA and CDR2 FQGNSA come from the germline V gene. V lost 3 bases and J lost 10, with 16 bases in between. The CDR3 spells CASSFEFGGGEQFF. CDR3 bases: TGTGCCAGCAGCTTCGAGTTCGGGGGAGGCGAGCAGTTCTTC.

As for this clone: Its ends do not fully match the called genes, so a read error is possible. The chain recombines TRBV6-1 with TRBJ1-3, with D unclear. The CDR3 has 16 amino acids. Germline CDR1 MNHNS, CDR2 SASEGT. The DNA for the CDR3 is TGTGCCATCAGTGCCGGCGTAACAAGCTCTGGAAACACCATATATTTT. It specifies CAISAGVTSSGNTIYF.

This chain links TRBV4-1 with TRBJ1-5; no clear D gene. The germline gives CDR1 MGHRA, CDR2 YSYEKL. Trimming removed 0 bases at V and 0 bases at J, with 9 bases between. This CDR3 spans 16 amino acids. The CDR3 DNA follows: TGCGCCAGCAGCCAAGACCCAACTGATAGCAATCAGCCCCAGCATTTT. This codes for CASSQDPTDSNQPQHF.

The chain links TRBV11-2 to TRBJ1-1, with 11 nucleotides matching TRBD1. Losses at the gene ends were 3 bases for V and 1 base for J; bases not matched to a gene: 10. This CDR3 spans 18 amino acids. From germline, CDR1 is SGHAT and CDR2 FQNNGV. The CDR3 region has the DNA TGTGCCAGCAGCTTCGGGGGACAGGGGGAATCTGAGAACACTGAAGCTTTCTTT. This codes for CASSFGGQGESENTEAFF.

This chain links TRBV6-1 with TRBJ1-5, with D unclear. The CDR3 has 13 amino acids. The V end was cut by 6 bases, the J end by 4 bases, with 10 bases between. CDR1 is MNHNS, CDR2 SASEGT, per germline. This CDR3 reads CASSEDRNQPQHF. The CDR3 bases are TGTGCCAGCAGCGAGGATCGTAATCAGCCCCAGCATTTT.

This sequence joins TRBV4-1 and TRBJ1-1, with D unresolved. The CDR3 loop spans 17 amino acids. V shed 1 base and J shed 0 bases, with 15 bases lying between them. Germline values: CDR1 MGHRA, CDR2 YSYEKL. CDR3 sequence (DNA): TGCGCCAGCAGCCAAGGGGTGCGGGGATACATGAACACTGAAGCTTTCTTT. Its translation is CASSQGVRGYMNTEAFF.

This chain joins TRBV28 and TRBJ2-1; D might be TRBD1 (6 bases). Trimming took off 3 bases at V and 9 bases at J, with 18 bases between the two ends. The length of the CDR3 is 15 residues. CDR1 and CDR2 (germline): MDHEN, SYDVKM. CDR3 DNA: TGTGCCAGCAGTTTCATTCGGCAGGGGTGGGGTGAGCAGTTCTTC. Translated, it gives CASSFIRQGWGEQFF.